These 27 T cell receptor beta chains share one sample of origin, sequenced in a study of blood T cell repertoires in COVID-19. Method: immunoSEQ multiplex PCR; TCRdb's copy keeps in-frame clones and lacks some. There are about 250,000 clones in the sample; more than 75% occur only once, and roughly 6.2% lies in the top ten. The sample comprised peripheral blood. These receptors originate from a woman of 80 years or more with COVID-19, enrolled during active disease.

This chain joins TRBV14 and TRBJ2-3; 7 nucleotides line up with TRBD1. The V segment lost 4 bases and the J segment 0 bases; nucleotides outside the gene matches: 4. The germline V gene has CDR1 SGHDN and CDR2 FVKESK. The CDR3 sequence is 15 residues long. CDR3 nucleotides: TGTGCCAGCAGCCCTCAGACAGGGAGCACAGATACGCAGTATTTT. Protein sequence: CASSPQTGSTDTQYF.

The rearrangement uses TRBV28 and TRBJ1-2, with D tentatively TRBD1 (5 bases). In germline, CDR1 is MDHEN, CDR2 SYDVKM. The CDR3 is 13 residues long. V was shortened by 2 bases and J by 8 bases, with 12 bases between the two germline ends. The CDR3 sequence: CASSLGGAGGYTF. CDR3 in DNA: TGTGCCAGCAGTTTAGGAGGGGCAGGGGGCTACACCTTC.

J is TRBJ1-1 and V is TRBV5-1, with 8 bases fitting TRBD1. This CDR3 is 15 amino acids long. Looked up from germline, CDR1 is SGHRS and CDR2 is YFSETQ. Unmatched junction bases numbered 7, after V lost 4 bases and J lost 2 bases. The DNA of the CDR3 is TGCGCCAGCAGCCCGGTACAGGGGGGAAACACTGAAGCTTTCTTT. Amino acid sequence: CASSPVQGGNTEAFF.

The J gene is TRBJ1-1, the V gene TRBV7-2; D perhaps matches TRBD1 (6 bases). There are 19 residues in the CDR3. V gave up 5 bases and J gave up 0 bases, with 25 bases separating them. Germline V gives CDR1 SGHTA, CDR2 FQGNSA. The CDR3 reads CASSASLEDRRSLNTEAFF. The CDR3 DNA sequence: TGTGCCAGCAGCGCGAGTCTTGAAGACAGGCGGTCCCTGAACACTGAAGCTTTCTTT.

V usage is TRBV28 and J usage is TRBJ1-2; 11 nucleotides align to TRBD1. The CDR3 is 17 amino acids. With V trimmed by 5 bases and J by 0 bases, 8 bases remained unmatched. Germline V lookup: CDR1 MDHEN, CDR2 SYDVKM. CDR3 nucleotide sequence: TGTGCCAGCAGTGAACCGGGACAGGGGGTTTCTAACTATGGCTACACCTTC. This encodes CASSEPGQGVSNYGYTF.

The rearrangement links TRBV18 to TRBJ1-1, with no clear D. The length of the CDR3 is 12 residues. Germline CDR1 reads KGHSH; CDR2 reads LQKENI. V shed 6 bases and J shed 6 bases, with 11 bases lying between them. The CDR3 bases are TGTGCCAGCTCTCCAGGCGCGGCTGAAGCTTTCTTT. Translated, it gives CASSPGAAEAFF.

The V and J genes are TRBV9 and TRBJ1-2; D might be TRBD1 (6 bases). Per germline, CDR1 SGDLS and CDR2 YYNGEE. V shed 4 bases and J shed 4 bases, with 11 bases lying between them. The CDR3 has 13 residues. CDR3 DNA sequence: TGTGCCAGCAGCACGGGACAAAGCTATGGCTACACCTTC. Residues: CASSTGQSYGYTF.

This rearrangement joins TRBV6-5 to TRBJ1-1, with 7 bases that match TRBD1. Trimming at V came to 4 bases and at J to 4 bases, leaving 6 bases not matched to a gene. The V gene's germline CDR1 is MNHEY and CDR2 SVGAGI. This CDR3 contains 14 residues. Here the CDR3 reads CASSLTGRGTEAFF. CDR3 in DNA: TGTGCCAGCAGTTTGACAGGGCGAGGCACTGAAGCTTTCTTT.

This clone was counted a few times. This chain joins TRBV11-2 and TRBJ1-4; D is ambiguous. From germline, CDR1 is SGHAT and CDR2 FQNNGV. V lost 3 bases, J lost 8 bases, and 7 bases lay in between. The CDR3 is 12 residues long. CDR3 DNA sequence: TGTGCCAGCAGCTTTACAGTCGAAAAACTGTTTTTT. This gives the protein CASSFTVEKLFF. Drawing the rest from reference TRBV11-2 and TRBJ1-4, the complete variable domain is EAGVAQSPRYKIIEKRQSVAFWCNPISGHATLYWYQQILGQGPKLLIQFQNNGVVDDSQLPKDRFSAERLKGVDSTLKIQPAKLEDSAVYLCASSFTVEKLFFGSGTQLSVL.

This clone was counted only a few times. The chain has TRBV2 and TRBJ1-1; the match to TRBD1 covers 10 bases. In germline, CDR1 is SNHLY, CDR2 FYNNEI. The CDR3 extends over 14 amino acids. The junction had 1 base not matched to a gene; V was cut back by 6 bases and J by 0 bases. CDR3 DNA: TGTGCCAGCAGGGGGACAGGGGTGAACACTGAAGCTTTCTTT. As protein: CASRGTGVNTEAFF.

With respect to this clone: Other nucleotide sequences in the sample specify the same CDR3. The chain has TRBV2 and TRBJ2-5, with 7 bases fitting TRBD1. The CDR3 has 13 residues. The germline CDR1 and CDR2 sequences are SNHLY and FYNNEI. V gave up 4 bases and J gave up 5 bases; unmatched junction bases: 4. The CDR3 spells CASSGQGGETQYF. DNA for the CDR3: TGTGCCAGCAGTGGACAGGGTGGCGAGACCCAGTACTTC.

This clone showed up just once. The rearrangement joins TRBV10-3 to TRBJ1-2; 11 positions agree with TRBD1. V lost 3 bases, J lost 8 bases, and 17 bases stayed unmatched. Per the germline V gene, CDR1 is ENHRY and CDR2 is SYGVKD. This CDR3 has 18 residues. CDR3 DNA: TGTGCCATCAGTGAAGGGCCGGGGACAGGGGGTTACCCAGACGGCTACACCTTC. Protein sequence: CAISEGPGTGGYPDGYTF.

This rearrangement joins TRBV19 to TRBJ2-2; a possible D gene is TRBD2 (5 bases). The CDR3 is made up of 16 amino acids. V lost 5 bases and J lost 0, with 13 bases in between. Germline CDR1 LNHDA, CDR2 SQIVND (reference sequence). The CDR3 spells CASSLGLLTNTGELFF. CDR3 coding DNA: TGTGCCAGTAGTCTCGGACTGCTTACGAACACCGGGGAGCTGTTTTTT.

V and J are TRBV30 and TRBJ1-5; D is perhaps TRBD1 (6 bases). The CDR3 totals 14 residues. Germline values: CDR1 GTSNPN, CDR2 SVGIG (reference sequence). Trimming stripped 6 bases from V and 3 bases from J, with 15 bases between. The CDR3 sequence: CACQGFGYNQPQHF. The CDR3 nucleotides are TGTGCCTGTCAGGGGTTTGGGTACAATCAGCCCCAGCATTTT.

This chain links TRBV2 with TRBJ2-7; a possible D gene is TRBD1 (6 bases). The CDR3 loop spans 13 amino acids. Trimming took off 7 bases at V and 7 bases at J, with 17 bases between the two ends. Germline CDR1 SNHLY, CDR2 FYNNEI. The chain's CDR3 is CASTQGQWGEQYV. The CDR3 bases are TGTGCCAGCACACAGGGCCAATGGGGAGAGCAGTACGTC.

V is TRBV7-9 and J is TRBJ1-1, with a tentative D call TRBD1 (5 bases). With 8 bases removed from V and 7 bases from J, the gap between germline ends came to 17 bases. Germline V gene lookup returns CDR1 SEHNR and CDR2 FQNEAQ (reference sequence). CDR3 length: 13 residues. The CDR3 region has the DNA TGTGCCAGCGGTGGGGCTACAGGCGATGAAGCTTTCTTT. This translates into CASGGATGDEAFF. Supplemented by reference TRBV7-9 and TRBJ1-1, the full variable domain reads DTGVSQNPRHKITKRGQNVTFRCDPISEHNRLYWYRQTLGQGPEFLTYFQNEAQLEKSRLLSDRFSAERPKGSFSTLEIQRTEQGDSAMYLCASGGATGDEAFFGQGTRLTVV.

Worth noting for this clone: Different DNA sequences within this sample yield the same CDR3. The chain combines TRBV5-1 with TRBJ1-1; 12 bases are a match to TRBD1. Losses at the gene ends were 2 bases for V and 6 bases for J; bases not matched to a gene: 5. Germline values: CDR1 SGHRS, CDR2 YFSETQ. The CDR3 spans 15 residues. CDR3 protein: CASSFGTGGRSEAFF. The CDR3 nucleotides are TGCGCCAGCAGCTTCGGGACAGGGGGCCGGTCTGAAGCTTTCTTT.

V and J are TRBV6-5 and TRBJ1-1, with D tentatively TRBD1 (5 bases). Deletions cut 0 bases from V and 3 bases from J, with 11 bases between. CDR3 length equals 15 residues. Germline assignment: CDR1 MNHEY and CDR2 SVGAGI. The CDR3 reads CASSYSGRVHTEAFF. The CDR3 coding sequence is TGTGCCAGCAGTTACTCGGGCAGGGTGCACACTGAAGCTTTCTTT.

The genes are TRBV18 and TRBJ2-5; D is undetermined. The CDR3 runs 13 residues. The V gene's germline CDR1 is KGHSH and CDR2 LQKENI. V dropped 3 bases and J dropped 5 bases, with 10 bases sitting between them. The CDR3 here is CASSPMSPETQYF. The CDR3, as DNA: TGTGCCAGCTCACCTATGAGCCCGGAGACCCAGTACTTC.

The CDR3 spells CASSVKTSTSGNTIYF. The CDR3 DNA is TGTGCCAGTAGTGTCAAAACAAGTACCTCTGGAAACACCATATATTTT. The chain recombines TRBV19 with TRBJ1-3; D call uncertain. Trimming took 5 bases from V and 0 from J, leaving 14 bases between them. Germline values: CDR1 LNHDA, CDR2 SQIVND (reference sequence). The CDR3 totals 16 residues. Full variable domain (missing parts from reference TRBV19 and TRBJ1-3): DGGITQSPKYLFRKEGQNVTLSCEQNLNHDAMYWYRQDPGQGLRLIYYSQIVNDFQKGDIAEGYSVSREKKESFPLTVTSAQKNPTAFYLCASSVKTSTSGNTIYFGEGSWLTVV.

The chain recombines TRBV5-4 with TRBJ1-2; 7 bases are shared with TRBD1. The germline CDR1 and CDR2 sequences are SGHNT and YYREEE (reference sequence). After removal of 0 bases from V and 4 bases from J, the junction contained 6 bases not matched to a gene. This CDR3 has 15 residues. CDR3 DNA: TGTGCCAGCAGCTTGGTAGGGGACAGCTCCTATGGCTACACCTTC. Protein sequence: CASSLVGDSSYGYTF.

The V call is TRBV7-2, the J call TRBJ1-1; D gene unclear. Per germline, CDR1 SGHTA and CDR2 FQGNSA. V lost 2 bases, J lost 5 bases, and 3 bases lay in between. CDR3 length: 11 residues. CDR3 region: CASSLYTEAFF. DNA for the CDR3: TGTGCCAGCAGCTTATATACTGAAGCTTTCTTT.

The chain couples TRBV6-2 or TRBV6-3 to TRBJ2-2; perhaps TRBD2 as D (6 bases). Germline-derived CDR1 and CDR2 are MNHEY and SVGEGT. The CDR3 length is 14 residues. V was cut by 4 bases and J by 7 bases, with 13 bases left in between. The CDR3 DNA reads TGTGCCAGCAGTTTTGGGACTTTTCGCGGGGAGCTGTTTTTT. This encodes CASSFGTFRGELFF.

This clone has just one count. The chain has TRBV7-2 and TRBJ2-5, with TRBD2 matching over 7 bases. The CDR3 length is 16 residues. CDR1 is SGHTA, CDR2 FQGNSA, per germline. V shed 3 bases and J 3 bases; nucleotides not matched to a gene: 10. CDR3 amino acids: CASSFSGSRVEETQYF. The CDR3, as DNA: TGTGCCAGCAGCTTTAGCGGGTCCCGAGTAGAAGAGACCCAGTACTTC. Variable domain in full (rest from reference TRBV7-2 and TRBJ2-5): GAGVSQSPSNKVTEKGKDVELRCDPISGHTALYWYRQSLGQGLEFLIYFQGNSAPDKSGLPSDRFSAERTGGSVSTLTIQRTQQEDSAVYLCASSFSGSRVEETQYFGPGTRLLVL.

The J gene is TRBJ1-2, the V gene TRBV7-6, with 9 bases that match TRBD1. Germline V gene sequence: CDR1 SGHVS, CDR2 FNYEAQ. V gave up 2 bases and J gave up 4 bases; unmatched junction bases: 11. This CDR3 region has 17 residues. As DNA, the CDR3 is TGTGCCAGCAGCTTATCCCAGGACAGGGGCTCGGGCTATGGCTACACCTTC. This encodes CASSLSQDRGSGYGYTF. The full variable domain, completed using reference TRBV7-6 and TRBJ1-2, is GAGVSQSPRYKVTKRGQDVALRCDPISGHVSLYWYRQALGQGPEFLTYFNYEAQQDKSGLPNDRFSAERPEGSISTLTIQRTEQRDSAMYRCASSLSQDRGSGYGYTFGSGTRLTVV.

The chain couples TRBV18 to TRBJ2-3, with D maybe TRBD2 (6 bases). CDR3 size: 16 residues. Germline CDR1 reads KGHSH; CDR2 reads LQKENI. Trimming removed 6 bases at V and 2 bases at J, with 18 bases between. The CDR3 bases are TGTGCCAGCTCCGCGACGTGGGGGGTAATCACAGATACGCAGTATTTT. This translates into CASSATWGVITDTQYF.

This chain uses TRBV5-4 with TRBJ2-5; 15 positions match TRBD2. Germline assignment: CDR1 SGHNT and CDR2 YYREEE (reference sequence). The CDR3 has 16 amino acids. V dropped 5 bases and J dropped 1; count of bases not matched to a gene: 3. The CDR3 is CASRGLAGGFQETQYF. The CDR3 DNA sequence: TGTGCCAGCAGGGGACTAGCGGGGGGCTTCCAAGAGACCCAGTACTTC.